These T cell receptor beta chains were read from a single sample in a study of T cell responses to AZD1222 COVID-19 vaccine. Clones were read by immunoSEQ multiplex PCR, and TCRdb kept only the in-frame ones, dropping some. The data hold more than 110,000 clones, with approximately 86% observed a single time. Sequenced here: peripheral blood, sampled on day 0 of AZD1222 vaccination. The receptors originated from an adult in good health. The CDR3 runs from the conserved cysteine through the conserved F or W. The order of the fields is J gene, D gene, V gene, clone size, CDR3 protein, CDR3 DNA. The D gene is left open where the match is weak. Clone size is shown for a subset of rows, as once, few, many or a class of expanded clone.

j_call: TRBJ2-7; d_call: -; v_call: TRBV10-3; clone_size: -; cdr3_aa: CAIRGNPLSYEQYF; cdr3_nt: TGTGCCATCAGGGGAAACCCACTCTCCTACGAGCAGTACTTC
j_call: TRBJ1-5; d_call: -; v_call: TRBV7-2; clone_size: -; cdr3_aa: CASSLYGVNNQPQHF; cdr3_nt: TGTGCCAGCAGCTTATACGGGGTGAACAATCAGCCCCAGCATTTT
j_call: TRBJ2-6; d_call: -; v_call: TRBV30; clone_size: -; cdr3_aa: CAWSSGTGANVLTF; cdr3_nt: TGTGCCTGGAGTTCAGGGACCGGGGCCAACGTCCTGACTTTC
j_call: TRBJ2-7; d_call: -; v_call: TRBV19; clone_size: -; cdr3_aa: CASSMFHQGSYEQYF; cdr3_nt: TGTGCCAGTAGTATGTTCCACCAAGGCTCCTACGAGCAGTACTTC
j_call: TRBJ1-3; d_call: TRBD1; v_call: TRBV5-1; clone_size: -; cdr3_aa: CASSFGQGGNTIYF; cdr3_nt: TGCGCCAGCAGCTTCGGACAGGGTGGAAACACCATATATTTT
j_call: TRBJ2-7; d_call: -; v_call: TRBV7-2; clone_size: -; cdr3_aa: CASRARGSSYEQYF; cdr3_nt: TGTGCCAGCAGGGCGAGGGGTAGCTCCTACGAGCAGTACTTC
j_call: TRBJ1-3; d_call: -; v_call: TRBV6-5; clone_size: -; cdr3_aa: CASSYSLGSGNTIYF; cdr3_nt: TGTGCCAGCAGTTACAGTCTGGGTTCTGGAAACACCATATATTTT
j_call: TRBJ2-7; d_call: TRBD1; v_call: TRBV30; clone_size: -; cdr3_aa: CAWALGQGNEQYF; cdr3_nt: TGTGCCTGGGCGCTAGGACAGGGTAACGAGCAGTACTTC
j_call: TRBJ1-1; d_call: -; v_call: TRBV6-5; clone_size: -; cdr3_aa: CASSYGQGPNTEAFF; cdr3_nt: TGTGCCAGCAGTTACGGTCAGGGGCCTAACACTGAAGCTTTCTTT
j_call: TRBJ2-3; d_call: TRBD2; v_call: TRBV7-2; clone_size: -; cdr3_aa: CASSFTSGITDTQYF; cdr3_nt: TGTGCCAGCAGCTTTACTAGCGGAATCACAGATACGCAGTATTTT
j_call: TRBJ2-1; d_call: TRBD2; v_call: TRBV11-2; clone_size: -; cdr3_aa: CASSLDGLAGSSYNEQFF; cdr3_nt: TGTGCCAGCAGCTTAGATGGACTAGCGGGGAGCTCCTACAATGAGCAGTTCTTC
j_call: TRBJ1-3; d_call: -; v_call: TRBV18; clone_size: -; cdr3_aa: CASSPAPGPGNTIYF; cdr3_nt: TGTGCCAGCTCACCAGCTCCCGGGCCTGGAAACACCATATATTTT
j_call: TRBJ2-6; d_call: -; v_call: TRBV18; clone_size: -; cdr3_aa: CASSPQESGANVLTF; cdr3_nt: TGTGCCAGCTCACCACAGGAGTCTGGGGCCAACGTCCTGACTTTC
j_call: TRBJ1-6; d_call: -; v_call: TRBV30; clone_size: -; cdr3_aa: CAWSVQRPGEVSPLHF; cdr3_nt: TGTGCCTGGAGTGTACAACGTCCAGGGGAGGTTTCGCCCCTCCACTTT
j_call: TRBJ2-5; d_call: TRBD1; v_call: TRBV6-2/TRBV6-3; clone_size: -; cdr3_aa: CASSSLDRGVIETQYF; cdr3_nt: TGTGCCAGCAGTAGCTTGGACAGGGGGGTAATCGAGACCCAGTACTTC
j_call: TRBJ2-2; d_call: -; v_call: TRBV6-2/TRBV6-3; clone_size: -; cdr3_aa: CASSYWNTGELFF; cdr3_nt: TGTGCCAGCAGTTATTGGAACACCGGGGAGCTGTTTTTT
j_call: TRBJ1-4; d_call: -; v_call: TRBV7-9; clone_size: -; cdr3_aa: CASSLEGVGSRKLFF; cdr3_nt: TGTGCCAGCAGCTTAGAAGGGGTAGGGTCAAGGAAACTGTTTTTT
j_call: TRBJ1-5; d_call: -; v_call: TRBV21-1; clone_size: -; cdr3_aa: CASSEAAGGQPQHF; cdr3_nt: TGTGCCAGCAGCGAGGCGGCAGGGGGTCAGCCCCAGCATTTT
j_call: TRBJ1-4; d_call: -; v_call: TRBV9; clone_size: -; cdr3_aa: CASSVGEVNEKLFF; cdr3_nt: TGTGCCAGCAGCGTAGGGGAGGTGAATGAAAAACTGTTTTTT
j_call: TRBJ2-1; d_call: TRBD2; v_call: TRBV5-1; clone_size: -; cdr3_aa: CASNRAGPLEDEQFF; cdr3_nt: TGCGCCAGCAACCGAGCGGGACCTTTAGAGGATGAGCAGTTCTTC
j_call: TRBJ1-5; d_call: -; v_call: TRBV7-2; clone_size: -; cdr3_aa: CASSPRGEHPQHF; cdr3_nt: TGTGCCAGCAGCCCCCGCGGCGAACACCCCCAGCATTTT
j_call: TRBJ2-2; d_call: -; v_call: TRBV18; clone_size: -; cdr3_aa: CASSPQGGAGELFF; cdr3_nt: TGTGCCAGCTCACCGCAGGGTGGAGCCGGGGAGCTGTTTTTT
j_call: TRBJ2-2; d_call: -; v_call: TRBV30; clone_size: -; cdr3_aa: CAWSATSNTGELFF; cdr3_nt: TGTGCCTGGAGTGCAACCTCGAACACCGGGGAGCTGTTTTTT
j_call: TRBJ2-7; d_call: TRBD1; v_call: TRBV27; clone_size: -; cdr3_aa: CASSLQPLDRVGRTNYEQYF; cdr3_nt: TGTGCCAGCAGTTTACAACCCCTGGACAGGGTGGGGCGGACCAACTACGAGCAGTACTTC
j_call: TRBJ1-1; d_call: -; v_call: TRBV28; clone_size: -; cdr3_aa: CASSFPSLGNTEAFF; cdr3_nt: TGTGCCAGCAGTTTTCCCAGCCTTGGGAACACTGAAGCTTTCTTT
j_call: TRBJ2-7; d_call: -; v_call: TRBV19; clone_size: -; cdr3_aa: CASSIVISYEQYF; cdr3_nt: TGTGCCAGTAGTATAGTCATCTCCTACGAGCAGTACTTC
j_call: TRBJ2-1; d_call: TRBD2; v_call: TRBV27; clone_size: -; cdr3_aa: CASSPSGERREGYNEQFF; cdr3_nt: TGTGCCAGCAGTCCGTCCGGGGAGCGGCGGGAGGGCTACAATGAGCAGTTCTTC
j_call: TRBJ1-2; d_call: -; v_call: TRBV18; clone_size: -; cdr3_aa: CASHSGRMTYGYTF; cdr3_nt: TGTGCCAGCCATTCAGGCCGAATGACGTATGGCTACACCTTC
j_call: TRBJ2-1; d_call: -; v_call: TRBV4-1; clone_size: -; cdr3_aa: CASRNRGGSEQFF; cdr3_nt: TGCGCCAGCAGAAATCGGGGAGGTAGTGAGCAGTTCTTC
j_call: TRBJ1-1; d_call: TRBD1; v_call: TRBV19; clone_size: once; cdr3_aa: CASSIDPIRDSREAFF; cdr3_nt: TGTGCCAGTAGTATAGACCCGATCCGGGACAGCCGTGAAGCTTTCTTT